The sequence of this T cell receptor beta chain was determined in a study of blood T cell repertoires in COVID-19. The assay was immunoSEQ multiplex PCR, and TCRdb's table has in-frame clones only and misses some. The sample shows 50,000 or so clones, 80% to 95% of them seen only once. The CDR3 is made up of 13 amino acids. With 2 bases removed from V and 0 bases from J, the gap between germline ends came to 4 bases. The sequenced sample was peripheral blood. The source is a man between 60 and 70 years old with COVID-19, enrolled during active disease. This chain joins TRBV12-3 or TRBV12-4 and TRBJ1-1; no clear D gene. CDR3 region: CASSLSMNTEAFF. In DNA form, the CDR3 reads TGTGCCAGCAGTTTATCCATGAACACTGAAGCTTTCTTT.